This T cell receptor (beta chain) was identified during a study of T cell clones after liver transplantation. Whole-study findings and limits: Compared with third party-reactive sequences, donor-reactive ones declined more, independent of withdrawal success.

TCRdb's table, derived via immunoSEQ multiplex PCR, lists solely in-frame clones and lacks some. The sample contains tens of thousands of clones, 70% to 80% of which appear only once. The CDR3 consists of 11 residues. Trimming shortened V by 2 bases and J by 8 bases, and 3 bases separated the two germline ends. CDR1 is MDHEN, CDR2 SYDVKM, per germline. A remark on this clone: The antigen is unknown.

This TCR was recovered from a human patient who received a liver transplant. The graft donor may have contributed some T cells. The sample consisted of CD4+ T cells from blood, taken at the approximately 16-month timepoint. The chain has TRBV28 and TRBJ1-4; no definite D call. The CDR3 DNA reads TGTGCCAGCAGTTTAACCGAAAAACTGTTTTTT. It codes for CASSLTEKLFF.